A single sample is the source of the 25 T cell receptor beta chains below, sequenced in a study of beta chain features in type 1 diabetes. All of the isolated RNA was reverse transcribed, so expressed TCRB transcripts were sequenced. Profiling relied on immunoSEQ multiplex PCR, and the TCRdb table lists in-frame clones only, not all of them. The table records about 620,000 clones, roughly a sixth of them present only once. The sample taken for sequencing was naive CD4+ T cells from blood. Receptors were obtained from a man between 18 and 29 years old in good health.

Here the CDR3 DNA reads TGTGCCATCAGCCCCGGGGCCACTGAAGCTTTCTTT. Amino acid sequence: CAISPGATEAFF. The chain has TRBV10-3 and TRBJ1-1, with D perhaps TRBD1 (5 bases). This CDR3 spans 12 amino acids. V lost 6 bases and J lost 4, with 9 bases in between. Germline CDR1 is ENHRY and CDR2 is SYGVKD.

The chain joins TRBV15 to TRBJ2-5; D gene unclear. From germline, CDR1 is LNHNV and CDR2 YYDKDF (reference sequence). This CDR3 has 12 amino acids. Trimming cost V 7 bases and J 5 bases, with 11 bases left between them. The CDR3: CATNSREETQYF. CDR3 coding DNA: TGTGCCACCAACTCCCGCGAGGAGACCCAGTACTTC.

The sample holds a few counts of this clone. This chain connects TRBV9 to TRBJ1-1; D is perhaps TRBD1 (5 bases). The CDR3 contains 15 residues. Germline lookup yields CDR1 SGDLS and CDR2 YYNGEE. V was clipped by 4 bases and J by 1 base, with 14 bases between them. The DNA of the CDR3 is TGTGCCAGCAGCCTTCGGGGCCTTCCGAACACTGAAGCTTTCTTT. Amino acids: CASSLRGLPNTEAFF. The whole variable domain, remainder taken from reference TRBV9 and TRBJ1-1, is DSGVTQTPKHLITATGQRVTLRCSPRSGDLSVYWYQQSLDQGLQFLIQYYNGEERAKGNILERFSAQQFPDLHSELNLSSLELGDSALYFCASSLRGLPNTEAFFGQGTRLTVV.

This clone came up a few times. CDR3 protein: CASSHEIPSGANVLTF. The CDR3 DNA is TGCGCCAGCAGCCACGAGATTCCCTCTGGGGCCAACGTCCTGACTTTC. The chain joins TRBV4-3 to TRBJ2-6; D not certain. With 3 bases removed from V and 0 bases from J, the gap between germline ends came to 9 bases. The CDR3 has 16 amino acids. Germline CDR1 reads LGHNA; CDR2 reads YSLEER.

V is TRBV5-4 and J is TRBJ2-3; D unclear. The CDR3 is made up of 15 amino acids. V lost 2 bases, J lost 2 bases, and 12 bases lay in between. Germline V CDR1 and CDR2: SGHNT, YYREEE (reference sequence). CDR3 protein: CASSLLLTYTDTQYF. CDR3 nucleotides: TGTGCCAGCAGCTTACTTCTTACCTACACAGATACGCAGTATTTT.

The chain joins TRBV4-1 to TRBJ2-5; possible D gene TRBD1, 6 bases. V was shortened by 1 base and J by 4 bases, with 13 bases between the two germline ends. This CDR3 contains 15 residues. CDR1 and CDR2 from the germline V gene are MGHRA and YSYEKL. DNA for the CDR3: TGCGCCAGCAGCCAAGGTCAGGGGAATTTAGAGACCCAGTACTTC. This encodes CASSQGQGNLETQYF.

J is TRBJ1-3 and V is TRBV9, with 7 bases that match TRBD1. The germline gives CDR1 SGDLS, CDR2 YYNGEE. The J segment lost 0 bases and the V segment lost 5 bases, leaving 5 bases of the junction unmatched. CDR3 length: 15 amino acids. The CDR3 DNA reads TGTGCCAGCAGTACTACAGGGGACTCTGGAAACACCATATATTTT. Translating gives CASSTTGDSGNTIYF.

This clone was counted between two and nine times. The chain employs TRBV6-6 and TRBJ2-1, with D perhaps matching TRBD2 (7 bases). Germline assignment: CDR1 MNHNY and CDR2 SVGAGI (reference sequence). The V and J ends lost 6 bases and 7 bases respectively, with 13 bases between them. This CDR3 has 13 residues. The CDR3 here is CASRQGRENEQFF. CDR3 DNA: TGTGCCAGCAGGCAGGGGAGGGAGAATGAGCAGTTCTTC.

The rearrangement uses TRBV11-3 and TRBJ2-7; 8 bases line up with TRBD1. With V trimmed by 1 base and J by 5 bases, 13 bases remained unmatched. Germline-derived CDR1 and CDR2 are SGHNT and YENEEA. This CDR3 is built from 17 residues. In nucleotides, the CDR3 is TGTGCCAGCAGCTTAGGGGGACAGGATCCCCCTTGGGACGAGCAGTACTTC. It codes for CASSLGGQDPPWDEQYF.

This clone was observed a handful of times. This CDR3 is CASSTTSHGGEAFF. The CDR3 DNA follows: TGTGCCAGTAGTACGACCAGCCATGGCGGTGAAGCTTTCTTT. The chain is built from TRBV19 and TRBJ1-1; D unresolved. V was clipped by 4 bases and J by 7 bases, with 16 bases between them. This CDR3 region has 14 residues. Germline assignment: CDR1 LNHDA and CDR2 SQIVND (reference sequence).

This clone was counted only a few times. This chain connects TRBV6-5 to TRBJ2-1; D is uncertain. The CDR3 covers 14 residues. Germline CDR1 is MNHEY and CDR2 is SVGAGI. V was shortened by 0 bases and J by 7 bases, with 10 bases between the two germline ends. The CDR3 DNA reads TGTGCCAGCAGTTACTCGTCAAAGGGAAATGAGCAGTTCTTC. Encoded protein: CASSYSSKGNEQFF.

The gene calls are TRBV6-5 and TRBJ2-1; D may be TRBD2 (5 bases). Trimming stripped 0 bases from V and 13 bases from J, with 10 bases between. CDR1 is MNHEY, CDR2 SVGAGI, per germline. The CDR3 is made up of 12 amino acids. The DNA of the CDR3 is TGTGCCAGCAGTTACTCTTGGGCTAGCCAGTTCTTC. Translation: CASSYSWASQFF.

This clone was seen a few times. V is TRBV19 and J is TRBJ2-4; 8 nucleotides align to TRBD1. Unmatched junction bases numbered 9, after V lost 1 base and J lost 4 bases. The CDR3 length is 17 residues. Per the germline V gene, CDR1 is LNHDA and CDR2 is SQIVND (reference sequence). This CDR3 is CASSIGGTGTGKNIQYF. CDR3 DNA: TGTGCCAGTAGTATAGGAGGTACCGGGACAGGAAAAAACATTCAGTACTTC.

This clone has more than one count but fewer than ten. This rearrangement joins TRBV6-6 to TRBJ2-7, with D perhaps TRBD1 (6 bases). CDR1 MNHNY and CDR2 SVGAGI come from the germline V gene (reference sequence). The CDR3 is 16 amino acids. Trimming removed 0 bases at V and 2 bases at J, with 14 bases between. DNA for the CDR3: TGTGCCAGCAGTTACTCTCCTTGGACAGTGGCCTACGAGCAGTACTTC. The encoded protein is CASSYSPWTVAYEQYF.

The gene calls are TRBV11-2 and TRBJ2-1; weak D call: TRBD2 (6 bases). V was cut by 5 bases and J by 0 bases, with 11 bases left in between. CDR3 size: 15 residues. The germline V gene encodes CDR1 SGHAT and CDR2 FQNNGV. CDR3 nucleotide sequence: TGTGCCAGCAGCCCTCAAGCGGGCTCCTACAATGAGCAGTTCTTC. This gives the protein CASSPQAGSYNEQFF.

The V call is TRBV9, the J call TRBJ2-1, with a tentative D call TRBD1 (5 bases). Per the germline V gene, CDR1 is SGDLS and CDR2 is YYNGEE. V was shortened by 0 bases and J by 0 bases, with 10 bases between the two germline ends. This CDR3 has 16 residues. DNA of the CDR3: TGTGCCAGCAGCGTAGAGGGGTCCCACTCCTACAATGAGCAGTTCTTC. It codes for CASSVEGSHSYNEQFF. Combining the CDR3 with reference TRBV9 and TRBJ2-1 gives the whole variable domain DSGVTQTPKHLITATGQRVTLRCSPRSGDLSVYWYQQSLDQGLQFLIQYYNGEERAKGNILERFSAQQFPDLHSELNLSSLELGDSALYFCASSVEGSHSYNEQFFGPGTRLTVL.

V and J are TRBV7-9 and TRBJ1-2; 7 bases agree with TRBD1. The V segment lost 0 bases and the J segment 4 bases; nucleotides outside the gene matches: 5. Germline CDR1 and CDR2: SEHNR and FQNEAQ (reference sequence). There are 15 residues in the CDR3. DNA of the CDR3: TGTGCCAGCAGCTTAGCTCAGGACAGGACCTATGGCTACACCTTC. It specifies CASSLAQDRTYGYTF.

This clone occurred a few times. This chain connects TRBV6-5 to TRBJ1-3; unclear D gene. Trimming shortened V by 4 bases and J by 7 bases, and 5 bases separated the two germline ends. The CDR3 loop spans 11 amino acids. Germline CDR1 is MNHEY and CDR2 is SVGAGI. In DNA form, the CDR3 reads TGTGCCAGCAGTTCCTTTAACACCATATATTTT. This sequence encodes CASSSFNTIYF.

The V call is TRBV28, the J call TRBJ2-7; TRBD2 matches at 13 bases. Germline loops: CDR1 MDHEN, CDR2 SYDVKM. The CDR3 sequence is 15 residues long. After removal of 5 bases from V and 2 bases from J, the junction contained 3 bases not matched to a gene. The CDR3 DNA sequence: TGTGCCAGCAGTGCAACTAGCGGGGGGGCCTACGAGCAGTACTTC. It is translated as CASSATSGGAYEQYF.

The rearrangement uses TRBV4-3 and TRBJ1-2; 7 bases align to TRBD1. This CDR3 region has 17 residues. CDR1 is LGHNA and CDR2 is YSLEER in the germline V gene. The ends lost 0 bases at V and 3 bases at J; junction bases unmatched: 10. The CDR3 DNA is TGCGCCAGCAGCCAAGATGACAGGGTTCGGCCGTACTATGGCTACACCTTC. Protein: CASSQDDRVRPYYGYTF.

This clone has a handful of counts. The chain employs TRBV9 and TRBJ2-1, with TRBD1 as a possible D gene (6 bases). The V end lost 4 bases, the J end lost 4 bases, and 15 bases lay between the germline ends. The germline CDR1 and CDR2 sequences are SGDLS and YYNGEE. CDR3 length: 15 residues. The CDR3 here is CASSPGRQVYNEQFF. The DNA of the CDR3 is TGTGCCAGCAGCCCAGGGAGACAGGTATACAATGAGCAGTTCTTC.

The chain employs TRBV9 and TRBJ2-2; D gene uncertain. Germline V gene lookup returns CDR1 SGDLS and CDR2 YYNGEE. V lost 5 bases and J lost 0, with 14 bases in between. This CDR3 contains 16 residues. The CDR3 DNA reads TGTGCCAGCAGGGCCGCTGGCTCCCCGAACACCGGGGAGCTGTTTTTT. Amino acids: CASRAAGSPNTGELFF. Full variable domain (outside the CDR3, taken from reference TRBV9 and TRBJ2-2): DSGVTQTPKHLITATGQRVTLRCSPRSGDLSVYWYQQSLDQGLQFLIQYYNGEERAKGNILERFSAQQFPDLHSELNLSSLELGDSALYFCASRAAGSPNTGELFFGEGSRLTVL.

The chain couples TRBV5-1 to TRBJ2-3, with D perhaps matching TRBD1 (6 bases). This CDR3 has 14 residues. V was clipped by 4 bases and J by 2 bases, with 11 bases between them. From germline, CDR1 is SGHRS and CDR2 YFSETQ. The chain's CDR3 is CASSLRTVTDTQYF. The CDR3 DNA follows: TGCGCCAGCAGCCTTAGGACAGTCACAGATACGCAGTATTTT. The variable domain in full, with the rest retrieved from reference TRBV5-1 and TRBJ2-3, is KAGVTQTPRYLIKTRGQQVTLSCSPISGHRSVSWYQQTPGQGLQFLFEYFSETQRNKGNFPGRFSGRQFSNSRSEMNVSTLELGDSALYLCASSLRTVTDTQYFGPGTRLTVL.

This clone was picked up a small number of times. This sequence joins TRBV7-9 and TRBJ1-1; a possible D gene is TRBD1 (5 bases). V was pared by 5 bases and J by 1 base, with 20 bases between. Germline V gives CDR1 SEHNR, CDR2 FQNEAQ (reference sequence). CDR3 length: 17 residues. The DNA for the CDR3 is TGTGCCAGCAGCCCCCCCGGGTTGGGCAGGGCGAACACTGAAGCTTTCTTT. Protein: CASSPPGLGRANTEAFF.

V and J are TRBV30 and TRBJ1-5; D uncertain. The germline V gene has CDR1 GTSNPN and CDR2 SVGIG (reference sequence). Trimming removed 4 bases from V and 2 bases from J, with 15 bases in between. This CDR3 comprises 15 residues. CDR3 protein: CAWTPPSVGNQPQHF. CDR3 bases: TGTGCCTGGACACCACCTTCGGTGGGCAATCAGCCCCAGCATTTT.